This record concerns one T cell receptor (beta chain) sequence. What it binds is unknown. Assay: immunoSEQ multiplex PCR; the TCRdb copy retains only in-frame clones and omits some. The sample has 91,000 or so clones; 88% are singletons. During the collection period, no donor immune events like infections were recorded. This record comes from a study of identifying expanded T cells in peripheral blood. Notes on the study in general: Across healthy donors, higher total template counts meant significantly greater roughly two-week count variance. Differentially abundant clones: approximately 1.3 between replicates, roughly 16 at about two weeks, 18 to 20 at four.

Germline-derived CDR1 and CDR2 are SGHDT and YYEEEE. There are 12 residues in the CDR3. Trimming left V 4 bases short and J 7 bases short, with 8 bases between. The V and J genes are TRBV5-6 and TRBJ2-2, with D uncertain. This TCR derives from a person aged 18 to 70 in good health. Sequenced: blood. The CDR3 region is CASSEESGELFF. The CDR3 nucleotides are TGTGCCAGCAGCGAGGAAAGCGGGGAGCTGTTTTTT.